The clone carrying this T cell receptor (beta chain) has only a few counts. Its specificity is unknown. The sample is drawn from a study of lung T cells in sarcoidosis with Löfgren's syndrome. Across the study: CD4+ T cells build up in sarcoidosis bronchoalveolar lavage fluid. General study findings and limits: Sarcoidosis antigen recognition was only suggested, antigen unidentified. Shared TRAV12-1 and TRBV2 CDR3 motifs were reported across several patients.

Germline CDR1 is LGHDT and CDR2 is YNNKEL (reference sequence). The CDR3 runs to 15 residues. The trim removed 4 bases at V and 2 bases at J, leaving 4 bases unmatched. In TCRdb, the reads were re-called with MiXCR into one record per CDR3 protein. The profile shows some 65,000 distinct CDR3 sequences, around 20% of them singletons. The sequence derives from a human donor with sarcoidosis (Löfgren's syndrome or another form), or a control subject (not recorded which). This rearrangement joins TRBV3-1 to TRBJ2-3; 9 bases match TRBD1. Sequences were obtained from CD4+ T cells from PBMCs. The CDR3 DNA reads TGTGCCAGCAGCCCACGGGACAGGGCCACAGATACGCAGTATTTT. This sequence encodes CASSPRDRATDTQYF.